What follows are 32 T cell receptor beta chains derived from one specimen sequenced in a study of CD8 T cells in Susac syndrome. RNA was extracted with the RNeasy kit, and a quantity of about 0.45 to 1 ug was reverse transcribed using random hexamers. In TCRdb, the immunoSEQ multiplex PCR reads were re-called with MiXCR into one record per CDR3 protein. The table has over 150,000 distinct CDR3 sequences, approximately 93% seen once. Sequencing was done on a sample of CD4+ T cells from PBMCs. The receptor set was obtained from a human donor with multiple sclerosis.

The gene calls are TRBV30 and TRBJ1-2; perhaps TRBD1 as D (5 bases). The V and J ends lost 2 bases and 0 bases respectively, with 16 bases between them. Germline V lookup: CDR1 GTSNPN, CDR2 SVGIG (reference sequence). The CDR3 is 16 residues long. CDR3 DNA sequence: TGTGCCTGGAGTCCAGCTGACAGAGACCCTAACTATGGCTACACCTTC. Protein: CAWSPADRDPNYGYTF.

J is TRBJ1-2 and V is TRBV20-1, with D hard to call. Germline loops: CDR1 DFQATT, CDR2 SNEGSKA (reference sequence). Trimming removed 1 base at V and 6 bases at J, with 9 bases between. The CDR3 covers 12 residues. DNA for the CDR3: TGCAGTGCTAGAGGAAGGGTCGATGGCTACACCTTC. The encoded protein is CSARGRVDGYTF.

The chain carries TRBV28 and TRBJ2-1, with TRBD2 matching over 10 bases. The CDR3 has 15 residues. The J segment lost 7 bases and the V segment lost 5 bases, leaving 8 bases of the junction unmatched. Germline CDR1 MDHEN, CDR2 SYDVKM. The CDR3 bases are TGTGCCAGCAGTCGCAGTAGCGGGGGGTTGAATGAGCAGTTCTTC. Protein sequence: CASSRSSGGLNEQFF.

The chain recombines TRBV6-1 with TRBJ2-6; either TRBD1 or TRBD2 may fit D (6 bases each). The CDR3 covers 19 residues. Germline V lookup: CDR1 MNHNS, CDR2 SASEGT. Trimming took 6 bases from V and 4 from J, leaving 25 bases between them. The CDR3 protein is CASSGGTGLGTTGANVLTF. The CDR3 DNA is TGTGCCAGCAGCGGGGGTACAGGGCTTGGGACGACGGGGGCCAACGTCCTGACTTTC.

The chain links TRBV4-1 to TRBJ2-5, with TRBD2 matching over 8 bases. The J segment lost 5 bases and the V segment lost 0 bases, leaving 11 bases of the junction unmatched. The CDR3 totals 17 residues. Germline assignment: CDR1 MGHRA and CDR2 YSYEKL. For the CDR3, the DNA is TGCGCCAGCAGCCAAGATGGGGTAGCGGGGAGAGGGGAGACCCAGTACTTC. Translated, it gives CASSQDGVAGRGETQYF.

The V gene is TRBV12-3 or TRBV12-4, the J gene TRBJ2-7, with 7 bases aligning to TRBD1. The CDR3 consists of 16 residues. Trimming at V came to 7 bases and at J to 0 bases, leaving 12 bases not matched to a gene. This chain's CDR3 is CASKKVGAGGSYEQYF. The CDR3 DNA reads as TGTGCCAGCAAAAAAGTCGGGGCAGGGGGCTCCTACGAGCAGTACTTC.

The chain carries TRBV14 and TRBJ1-1; unclear D gene. Germline assignment: CDR1 SGHDN and CDR2 FVKESK. This CDR3 contains 13 residues. V shed 5 bases and J shed 3 bases, with 10 bases lying between them. The CDR3 DNA sequence: TGTGCCAGCAGCAGAGGGTGGGACACTGAAGCTTTCTTT. This codes for CASSRGWDTEAFF.

The chain employs TRBV28 and TRBJ1-4; the D is unclear. Trimming left V 6 bases short and J 5 bases short, with 19 bases between. CDR1 is MDHEN, CDR2 SYDVKM, per germline. This CDR3 has 16 amino acids. In DNA form, the CDR3 reads TGTGCCAGCAGCCCATCCGGAGCCCTCTTCAATGAAAAACTGTTTTTT. Translation: CASSPSGALFNEKLFF.

The genes are TRBV20-1 and TRBJ2-5, with D unresolved. The CDR3 has 14 residues. The germline gives CDR1 DFQATT, CDR2 SNEGSKA (reference sequence). Trimming removed 1 base from V and 5 bases from J, with 14 bases in between. The CDR3 loop is CSARVAGSRETQYF. The CDR3 DNA is TGCAGTGCTAGAGTCGCCGGCTCCAGGGAGACCCAGTACTTC.

The genes are TRBV20-1 and TRBJ1-2; TRBD1 matches at 7 bases. The length of the CDR3 is 14 residues. V lost 0 bases to trimming and J lost 8 bases; unmatched junction nucleotides: 9. Germline lookup yields CDR1 DFQATT and CDR2 SNEGSKA (reference sequence). The CDR3 sequence: CSARDPDRLGGYTF. CDR3 in DNA: TGCAGTGCTAGAGATCCGGACAGGTTGGGCGGCTACACCTTC.

This chain links TRBV14 with TRBJ2-3; 9 bases align to TRBD1. V dropped 3 bases and J dropped 5; count of bases not matched to a gene: 9. There are 16 residues in the CDR3. Germline lookup yields CDR1 SGHDN and CDR2 FVKESK. In DNA, the CDR3 is TGTGCCAGCAGCCACCTTGGACAGGGGATTGTAGATACGCAGTATTTT. Translated, it gives CASSHLGQGIVDTQYF.

There are a few counts of this clonotype. V usage is TRBV9 and J usage is TRBJ1-2; the match to TRBD1 covers 7 bases. Trimming cost V 0 bases and J 0 bases; bases outside gene matches: 2. The CDR3 sequence is 15 residues long. CDR1 and CDR2 (germline): SGDLS, YYNGEE. The CDR3 is CASSVGGTANYGYTF. CDR3 sequence (DNA): TGTGCCAGCAGCGTAGGCGGGACAGCTAACTATGGCTACACCTTC.

The V gene is TRBV19, the J gene TRBJ2-1; D call uncertain. V was clipped by 7 bases and J by 4 bases, with 14 bases between them. The CDR3 sequence is 14 residues long. Germline assignment: CDR1 LNHDA and CDR2 SQIVND (reference sequence). The CDR3 region is CASKIGGVYNEQFF. Written as DNA, the CDR3 is TGTGCCAGTAAAATAGGTGGGGTTTACAATGAGCAGTTCTTC.

This clonotype was seen only once. The chain employs TRBV3-1 and TRBJ2-1, with 9 bases lining up with TRBD2. This CDR3 comprises 16 residues. V was pared by 2 bases and J by 1 base, with 3 bases of the junction left unmatched. Germline CDR1 LGHDT, CDR2 YNNKEL (reference sequence). This CDR3 is CASSQIAGVSYNEQFF. The CDR3 DNA follows: TGTGCCAGCAGCCAAATAGCGGGGGTGTCCTACAATGAGCAGTTCTTC.

The rearrangement uses TRBV14 and TRBJ2-3; D unresolved. V was clipped by 0 bases and J by 9 bases, with 10 bases between them. Germline V gene sequence: CDR1 SGHDN, CDR2 FVKESK. This CDR3 is built from 13 residues. The CDR3 here is CASSQEEGRTQYF. The CDR3 coding sequence is TGTGCCAGCAGCCAAGAAGAAGGTAGGACGCAGTATTTT.

The rearrangement joins TRBV20-1 to TRBJ2-2, with TRBD2 identical over 15 bases. J was trimmed by 5 bases and V by 5 bases; bases with no gene match: 9. Germline lookup yields CDR1 DFQATT and CDR2 SNEGSKA (reference sequence). The CDR3 spans 17 residues. The CDR3 region is CSAPGLAGGGRTGELFF. The DNA of the CDR3 is TGCAGTGCTCCGGGACTAGCGGGGGGCGGGAGGACCGGGGAGCTGTTTTTT.

This clonotype has a handful of counts. The gene calls are TRBV7-9 and TRBJ2-1; D unclear. From germline, CDR1 is SEHNR and CDR2 FQNEAQ (reference sequence). Deletions cut 1 base from V and 6 bases from J, with 4 bases between. The CDR3 contains 12 residues. CDR3 sequence reads: CASSLGRNEQFF. CDR3 nucleotide sequence: TGTGCCAGCAGCTTAGGTCGCAATGAGCAGTTCTTC.

This chain uses TRBV28 with TRBJ2-4; D unresolved. Germline CDR1 reads MDHEN; CDR2 reads SYDVKM. This CDR3 has 16 amino acids. V was cut by 5 bases and J by 0 bases, with 14 bases left in between. The DNA for the CDR3 is TGTGCCAGCAGTCCACATCCTTCGCTAGCCAAAAACATTCAGTACTTC. It translates to CASSPHPSLAKNIQYF.

V and J are TRBV6-5 and TRBJ2-2; no clear D gene. The CDR3 is made up of 18 amino acids. Looked up from germline, CDR1 is MNHEY and CDR2 is SVGAGI. V lost 3 bases and J lost 2, with 19 bases in between. The CDR3 here is CASSYPRREVDNTGELFF. For the CDR3, the DNA is TGTGCCAGCAGTTATCCTAGAAGGGAAGTGGATAACACCGGGGAGCTGTTTTTT.

This chain joins TRBV27 and TRBJ2-7, with D unclear. The CDR3 has 15 residues. The ends were cut back, 5 bases at V and 0 bases at J, with 14 bases in the middle. The germline V gene encodes CDR1 MNHEY and CDR2 SMNVEV (reference sequence). The CDR3 sequence: CASSSTPSSSYEQYF. The CDR3 DNA is TGTGCCAGCAGTAGCACACCGTCGAGCTCCTACGAGCAGTACTTC.

The rearrangement joins TRBV28 to TRBJ1-1, with 8 bases fitting TRBD1. The V gene end was trimmed by 6 bases and the J gene end by 7 bases; junction bases not matched to a gene: 7. Germline loops: CDR1 MDHEN, CDR2 SYDVKM. CDR3 size: 13 residues. The CDR3 region is CASRWTGQVEAFF. CDR3 coding DNA: TGTGCCAGCAGGTGGACAGGGCAGGTTGAAGCTTTCTTT.

This sequence joins TRBV10-2 and TRBJ1-1; D not resolved. The V gene's germline CDR1 is WSHSY and CDR2 SAAADI. CDR3 length: 11 amino acids. Trimming shortened V by 6 bases and J by 1 base, and 3 bases separated the two germline ends. CDR3 residues: CASRTNTEAFF. In DNA form, the CDR3 reads TGCGCCAGCAGAACGAACACTGAAGCTTTCTTT.

This clonotype was found once. The chain couples TRBV7-3 to TRBJ2-2; D not resolved. Germline V gene data show CDR1 as SGHTA and CDR2 as FQGTGA. The CDR3 is made up of 13 amino acids. Trimming took 5 bases from V and 5 from J, leaving 9 bases between them. The CDR3 reads CASSPRLTGELFF. The CDR3 nucleotides are TGTGCCAGCAGCCCGCGACTGACCGGGGAGCTGTTTTTT.

The CDR3 reads CSARGQGPNTGELFF. CDR3 nucleotides: TGCAGTGCTCGGGGACAGGGACCGAACACCGGGGAGCTGTTTTTT. This chain links TRBV20-1 with TRBJ2-2; TRBD1 aligns across 9 bases. V was pared by 5 bases and J by 0 bases, with 4 bases of the junction left unmatched. Germline V lookup: CDR1 DFQATT, CDR2 SNEGSKA (reference sequence). The CDR3 totals 15 residues.

This rearrangement joins TRBV24-1 to TRBJ2-1; TRBD2 agrees at 10 bases. Germline V gene data show CDR1 as KGHDR and CDR2 as SFDVKD. The CDR3 runs to 16 residues. V trimming: 3 bases; J trimming: 7 bases; junction bases outside the gene matches: 8. The CDR3 reads CATSDRPSGSLNEQFF. The CDR3, as DNA: TGTGCCACCAGTGATCGTCCTAGCGGGAGTTTAAATGAGCAGTTCTTC.

The chain joins TRBV30 to TRBJ1-4; D is uncertain. The V end was cut by 8 bases, the J end by 2 bases, with 15 bases between. This CDR3 has 14 residues. CDR1 and CDR2 (germline): GTSNPN, SVGIG (reference sequence). The CDR3 bases are TGTGCCCTATACTCCAGGCTTACTAATGAAAAACTGTTTTTT. Translation: CALYSRLTNEKLFF.

This clonotype was detected a few times. The rearrangement joins TRBV24-1 to TRBJ2-3, with D unresolved. The CDR3 has 12 residues. Germline V gives CDR1 KGHDR, CDR2 SFDVKD. V was clipped by 4 bases and J by 2 bases, with 3 bases between them. In DNA, the CDR3 is TGTGCCACCAGTGACGACACAGATACGCAGTATTTT. Its protein is CATSDDTDTQYF.

This chain connects TRBV6-1 to TRBJ1-1; tentatively, D is TRBD1 (5 bases). CDR1 and CDR2 (germline): MNHNS, SASEGT. This CDR3 comprises 14 residues. V lost 1 base to trimming and J lost 5 bases, with 11 bases between them. The CDR3, as DNA: TGTGCCAGCAGTGAAGAGAGGGGTAGAACTGAAGCTTTCTTT. Protein sequence: CASSEERGRTEAFF.

This chain connects TRBV7-3 to TRBJ1-1; possibly TRBD1 for D (5 bases). Germline CDR1 and CDR2: SGHTA and FQGTGA. V lost 2 bases, J lost 3 bases, and 10 bases lay in between. This CDR3 has 14 residues. The CDR3 DNA reads TGTGCCAGCAGCTTAGGTATGGGGGACACTGAAGCTTTCTTT. This gives the protein CASSLGMGDTEAFF.

V gene TRBV20-1 combines with J gene TRBJ2-3, with D perhaps matching TRBD1 or TRBD2 (6 bases each). Trimming removed 5 bases at V and 5 bases at J, with 14 bases between. CDR1 is DFQATT, CDR2 SNEGSKA, per germline (reference sequence). The CDR3 covers 13 residues. The CDR3 coding sequence is TGCAGTGCTGGCGTCGGGGGCGGAGATACGCAGTATTTT. It encodes CSAGVGGGDTQYF.

The V and J genes are TRBV29-1 and TRBJ1-3; a possible D gene is TRBD1 (5 bases). The CDR3 has 16 amino acids. Between the trimmed V and J ends, which lost 0 bases and 0 bases, there was a span of 12 bases. Looked up from germline, CDR1 is SQVTM and CDR2 is ANQGSEA. The CDR3 DNA sequence: TGCAGCGTTGAAGATCTGGGGGAGAGCTCTGGAAACACCATATATTTT. The encoded protein is CSVEDLGESSGNTIYF. Together with reference TRBV29-1 and TRBJ1-3, the CDR3 gives the full variable domain: SAVISQKPSRDICQRGTSLTIQCQVDSQVTMMFWYRQQPGQSLTLIATANQGSEATYESGFVIDKFPISRPNLTFSTLTVSNMSPEDSSIYLCSVEDLGESSGNTIYFGEGSWLTVV.

The chain carries TRBV15 and TRBJ1-2; possibly TRBD1 for D (5 bases). Germline-derived CDR1 and CDR2 are LNHNV and YYDKDF (reference sequence). The CDR3 spans 14 residues. Trimming pared 1 base from V and 5 bases from J, leaving 11 bases between. The chain's CDR3 is CATSRARGEYGYTF. CDR3 coding DNA: TGTGCCACCAGCAGAGCACGGGGGGAATATGGCTACACCTTC.